This T cell receptor (beta chain) appears in the sequencing data of a study of Ad26.COV2.S vaccination and SARS-CoV-2 variants. Study-wide points: Vaccinees reportedly had broad spike-specific CD8+ and CD4+ T cell responses. Spike-specific TCR breadth was greater after Ad26.COV2.S than placebo. Measures of TCR breadth and depth may have fallen short of total T cell responses. It was found that vaccine and placebo recipients had similar non-spike TCR breadth.

This clone is a singleton in its sample. Its matching antigen is unknown. The repertoire was sequenced with immunoSEQ multiplex PCR; TCRdb's copy has only in-frame clones and lacks some. This table holds 350,000 to 450,000 clones, about 90% found once. The material was peripheral blood, obtained after recovery from COVID-19. The clonotype was recovered from a human donor who had recovered from COVID-19.

CDR3 nucleotides: TGCGCCAGCAGCTTGGCCGGTTGGACAGGGAGCGATACGCAGTATTTT. Translation: CASSLAGWTGSDTQYF. The genes are TRBV5-1 and TRBJ2-3, with 8 bases matching TRBD1. CDR1 and CDR2 from the germline V gene are SGHRS and YFSETQ. The CDR3 sequence is 16 residues long. V was pared by 0 bases and J by 6 bases, with 9 bases of the junction left unmatched. Full variable domain (outside the CDR3, taken from reference TRBV5-1 and TRBJ2-3): KAGVTQTPRYLIKTRGQQVTLSCSPISGHRSVSWYQQTPGQGLQFLFEYFSETQRNKGNFPGRFSGRQFSNSRSEMNVSTLELGDSALYLCASSLAGWTGSDTQYFGPGTRLTVL.